Presented here are 19 T cell receptor beta chains from one specimen sequenced in a study of cytomegalovirus exposure and HLA in healthy donors. The study ran its PCR with 60 Vbeta and 13 Jbeta primers. TCRdb's copy holds only in-frame clones and misses some; the assay was immunoSEQ multiplex PCR. Seen here are more than 85,000 clones, 75% to 85% observed once, and the top ten hold roughly 6%. Sequencing was carried out using PBMCs. The receptors shown here come from a man aged 18 to 29 in good health and CMV-seronegative.

This clone was observed once. V is TRBV6-1 and J is TRBJ2-2; 7 bases line up with TRBD2. The V segment lost 3 bases and the J segment 6 bases; nucleotides outside the gene matches: 7. The CDR3 contains 15 residues. From germline, CDR1 is MNHNS and CDR2 SASEGT. CDR3 DNA: TGTGCCAGCAGTGAGGAAGCGGGAAGTCCCGGGGAGCTGTTTTTT. Residues: CASSEEAGSPGELFF.

This sequence joins TRBV25-1 and TRBJ1-1, with TRBD1 matching 7 bases. The CDR3 covers 14 residues. Germline assignment: CDR1 MGHDK and CDR2 SYGVNS. Unmatched junction bases numbered 6, after V lost 7 bases and J lost 1 base. DNA for the CDR3: TGTGCCAGCATCTCGGACAGGCGGAACACTGAAGCTTTCTTT. It is translated as CASISDRRNTEAFF.

The V gene is TRBV5-6, the J gene TRBJ2-1; TRBD1 might be the D (7 bases). Germline V gene data show CDR1 as SGHDT and CDR2 as YYEEEE. The CDR3 runs to 19 residues. V lost 10 bases and J lost 4, with 33 bases in between. For the CDR3, the DNA is TGTGCCGGGGTTAGCATGGGGCAGGTCCGCAGGGGGGAGTACAATGAGCAGTTCTTC. It encodes CAGVSMGQVRRGEYNEQFF.

This clone was counted a few times. The chain couples TRBV5-1 to TRBJ1-1; a weak D match, TRBD1 (6 bases). Looked up from germline, CDR1 is SGHRS and CDR2 is YFSETQ. V was trimmed by 4 bases and J by 2 bases, leaving 9 bases between them. There are 13 residues in the CDR3. CDR3 amino acids: CASSPGTNTEAFF. The CDR3 DNA reads TGCGCCAGCAGCCCGGGGACAAACACTGAAGCTTTCTTT.

V usage is TRBV5-1 and J usage is TRBJ2-2, with D perhaps TRBD1 (5 bases). The V gene's germline CDR1 is SGHRS and CDR2 YFSETQ. The CDR3 consists of 19 residues. V was shortened by 2 bases and J by 3 bases, with 23 bases between the two germline ends. DNA of the CDR3: TGCGCCAGCAGCTTAAGTGACCCCCCGTCCCAGGGTTACACCGGGGAGCTGTTTTTT. Encoded protein: CASSLSDPPSQGYTGELFF.

This clone appeared once. The chain couples TRBV11-3 to TRBJ2-1, with 7 bases that match TRBD1. The CDR3 runs to 15 residues. With V trimmed by 4 bases and J by 6 bases, 9 bases remained unmatched. Germline V gives CDR1 SGHNT, CDR2 YENEEA. In DNA, the CDR3 is TGTGCCAGCAGCTCCCCAGGGGGTACAAGCAATGAGCAGTTCTTC. It is translated as CASSSPGGTSNEQFF.

This chain uses TRBV28 with TRBJ1-1, with TRBD1 identical over 8 bases. V lost 6 bases to trimming and J lost 1 base; unmatched junction nucleotides: 4. CDR1 and CDR2 (germline): MDHEN, SYDVKM. The CDR3 contains 14 residues. The CDR3 reads CASSPDRGNTEAFF. CDR3 sequence (DNA): TGTGCCAGCAGCCCCGACAGGGGGAACACTGAAGCTTTCTTT.

The table lists this clone with a count of one. The J gene is TRBJ1-4, the V gene TRBV4-1, with unresolved D. CDR1 and CDR2 (germline): MGHRA, YSYEKL. V lost 0 bases to trimming and J lost 3 bases, with 17 bases between them. The CDR3 extends over 18 amino acids. The DNA of the CDR3 is TGCGCCAGCAGCCAAGATTTGGCCCGCCGCAATGCTAATGAAAAACTGTTTTTT. Protein: CASSQDLARRNANEKLFF.

The chain links TRBV19 to TRBJ2-3; 7 bases agree with TRBD1. The trim removed 2 bases at V and 0 bases at J, leaving 5 bases unmatched. CDR3 length equals 16 residues. In germline, CDR1 is LNHDA, CDR2 SQIVND (reference sequence). CDR3 in amino acids: CASSILTGSSTDTQYF. The DNA of the CDR3 is TGTGCCAGTAGTATATTGACAGGGTCTAGCACAGATACGCAGTATTTT.

This clone was seen a handful of times. The chain combines TRBV30 with TRBJ1-2, with D possibly matching TRBD1 (5 bases). Per the germline V gene, CDR1 is GTSNPN and CDR2 is SVGIG (reference sequence). The V end was cut by 7 bases, the J end by 6 bases, with 12 bases between. This CDR3 spans 11 amino acids. The CDR3 loop reads CAFSPGHGYTF. The CDR3 DNA follows: TGTGCCTTCTCCCCAGGGCATGGCTACACCTTC.

The chain uses TRBV6-5 and TRBJ2-7, with D maybe TRBD2 (5 bases). The CDR3 length is 14 residues. Germline assignment: CDR1 MNHEY and CDR2 SVGAGI. V was pared by 7 bases and J by 4 bases, with 17 bases between. CDR3 sequence: CASTTTRMSYEQYF. In DNA, the CDR3 is TGTGCCAGCACCACTACTAGGATGAGTTACGAGCAGTACTTC.

The chain joins TRBV10-3 to TRBJ2-6; no firm D call. This CDR3 is 11 amino acids long. V shed 8 bases and J shed 3 bases, with 2 bases lying between them. Germline CDR1 is ENHRY and CDR2 is SYGVKD. The CDR3 bases are TGTGCCATCCATGGGGCCAACGTCCTGACTTTC. Translation gives CAIHGANVLTF.

The gene calls are TRBV18 and TRBJ2-1, with a weak D call TRBD1 (5 bases). Trimming shortened V by 0 bases and J by 1 base, and 7 bases separated the two germline ends. Germline lookup yields CDR1 KGHSH and CDR2 LQKENI. CDR3 length equals 15 residues. CDR3: CASSPPQGSYNEQFF. CDR3 nucleotide sequence: TGTGCCAGCTCACCACCCCAGGGTTCCTACAATGAGCAGTTCTTC.

This chain joins TRBV5-6 and TRBJ1-2, with D perhaps TRBD1 (5 bases). This CDR3 comprises 14 residues. The ends were cut back, 7 bases at V and 7 bases at J, with 20 bases in the middle. Germline V gene lookup returns CDR1 SGHDT and CDR2 YYEEEE. CDR3 region: CASWTPTARGGYTF. Here the CDR3 DNA reads TGTGCCAGCTGGACCCCCACAGCAAGGGGTGGCTACACCTTC.

This clone came up once. This chain joins TRBV7-9 and TRBJ2-7; D possibly corresponds to TRBD1 (6 bases). Trimming stripped 0 bases from V and 4 bases from J, with 16 bases between. The CDR3 has 16 residues. Germline V gene sequence: CDR1 SEHNR, CDR2 FQNEAQ (reference sequence). As DNA, the CDR3 is TGTGCCAGCAGCTTAGCAGGGGTGGGGGCTGGGTACGAGCAGTACTTC. This sequence encodes CASSLAGVGAGYEQYF.

The V and J genes are TRBV6-5 and TRBJ1-1; unclear D gene. Germline lookup yields CDR1 MNHEY and CDR2 SVGAGI. The CDR3 runs 14 residues. Deletions cut 2 bases from V and 4 bases from J, with 11 bases between. The CDR3 nucleotides read TGTGCCAGCAGTTACGCCCCGGGGAGCACTGAAGCTTTCTTT. It yields the protein CASSYAPGSTEAFF.

CDR3 nucleotide sequence: TGTGCCAGCACAGGGCAGGGACAGGAAAGATACGAGCAGTACTTC. Translating gives CASTGQGQERYEQYF. The rearrangement uses TRBV28 and TRBJ2-7, with 8 nucleotides matching TRBD1. This CDR3 is built from 15 residues. V lost 7 bases, J lost 4 bases, and 12 bases stayed unmatched. The germline V gene encodes CDR1 MDHEN and CDR2 SYDVKM. The whole variable domain, remainder taken from reference TRBV28 and TRBJ2-7, is DVKVTQSSRYLVKRTGEKVFLECVQDMDHENMFWYRQDPGLGLRLIYFSYDVKMKEKGDIPEGYSVSREKKERFSLILESASTNQTSMYLCASTGQGQERYEQYFGPGTRLTVT.

A word on this clone: Germline is not matched at one junction end, which may reflect a read error. The rearrangement uses TRBV7-9 and TRBJ2-7; weak D call: TRBD2 (6 bases). CDR1 is SEHNR and CDR2 is FQNEAQ in the germline V gene (reference sequence). The CDR3 extends over 14 amino acids. CDR3 nucleotide sequence: TGTTCCAGCAGCTCAACGGGGACTTCCTACGAGCAGTACTTC. Amino acids: CSSSSTGTSYEQYF.

The chain couples TRBV7-3 to TRBJ2-5, with D uncertain. This CDR3 is built from 13 residues. Germline assignment: CDR1 SGHTA and CDR2 FQGTGA. V shed 5 bases and J shed 2 bases, with 9 bases lying between them. CDR3 DNA: TGTGCCAGCAGCCCACGACTGCAAGAGACCCAGTACTTC. Its translation is CASSPRLQETQYF.